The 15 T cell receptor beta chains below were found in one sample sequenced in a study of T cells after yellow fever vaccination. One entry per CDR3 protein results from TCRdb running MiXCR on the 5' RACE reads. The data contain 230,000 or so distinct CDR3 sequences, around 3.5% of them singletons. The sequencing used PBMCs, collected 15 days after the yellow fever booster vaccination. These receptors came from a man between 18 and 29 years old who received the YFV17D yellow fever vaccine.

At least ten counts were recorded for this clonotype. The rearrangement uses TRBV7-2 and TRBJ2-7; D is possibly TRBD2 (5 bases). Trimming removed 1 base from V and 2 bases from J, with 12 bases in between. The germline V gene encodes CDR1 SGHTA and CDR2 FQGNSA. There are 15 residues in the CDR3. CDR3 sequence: CASSLEWLATYEQYF. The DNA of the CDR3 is TGTGCCAGCAGCTTAGAGTGGCTAGCTACCTACGAGCAGTACTTC. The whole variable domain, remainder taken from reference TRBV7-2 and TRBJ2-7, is GAGVSQSPSNKVTEKGKDVELRCDPISGHTALYWYRQSLGQGLEFLIYFQGNSAPDKSGLPSDRFSAERTGGSVSTLTIQRTQQEDSAVYLCASSLEWLATYEQYFGPGTRLTVT.

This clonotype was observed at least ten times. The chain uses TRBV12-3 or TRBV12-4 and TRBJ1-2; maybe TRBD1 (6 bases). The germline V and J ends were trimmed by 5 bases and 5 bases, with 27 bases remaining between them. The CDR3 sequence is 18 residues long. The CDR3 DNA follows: TGTGCCAGCAGTCCAGGGCGGGCCCCAGGGGACGCGGGGTATGGCTACACCTTC. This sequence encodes CASSPGRAPGDAGYGYTF.

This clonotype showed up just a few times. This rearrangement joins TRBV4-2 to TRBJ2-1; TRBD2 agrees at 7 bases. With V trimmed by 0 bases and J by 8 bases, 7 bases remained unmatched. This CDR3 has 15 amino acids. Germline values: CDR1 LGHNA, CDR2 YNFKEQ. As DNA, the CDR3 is TGTGCCAGCAGCCAAGAACGGCGGGGGTACGATGAGCAGTTCTTC. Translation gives CASSQERRGYDEQFF.

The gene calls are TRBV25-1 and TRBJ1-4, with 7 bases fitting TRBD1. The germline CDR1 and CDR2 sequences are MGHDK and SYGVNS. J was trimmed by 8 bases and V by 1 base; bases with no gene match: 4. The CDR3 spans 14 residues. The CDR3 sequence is CASSELGQTEKLFF. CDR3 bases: TGTGCCAGCAGTGAATTGGGACAGACGGAAAAACTGTTTTTT.

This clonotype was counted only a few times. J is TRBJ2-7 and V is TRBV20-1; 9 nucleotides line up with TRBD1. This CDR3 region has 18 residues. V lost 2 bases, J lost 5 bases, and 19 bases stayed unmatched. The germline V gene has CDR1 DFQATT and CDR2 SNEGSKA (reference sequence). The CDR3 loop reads CSARSTYLPGQGKDEQYF. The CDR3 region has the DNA TGCAGTGCTAGATCCACCTATCTACCGGGACAGGGTAAGGACGAGCAGTACTTC.

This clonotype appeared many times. The chain's CDR3 is CASSSSPSGSGGPHEQFF. The CDR3 nucleotides read TGCGCCAGCAGCTCTTCTCCTTCGGGGAGCGGGGGGCCCCATGAGCAGTTCTTC. The rearrangement links TRBV5-1 to TRBJ2-1; 9 bases are shared with TRBD2. Germline values: CDR1 SGHRS, CDR2 YFSETQ. J was trimmed by 8 bases and V by 3 bases; bases with no gene match: 18. This CDR3 has 18 residues.

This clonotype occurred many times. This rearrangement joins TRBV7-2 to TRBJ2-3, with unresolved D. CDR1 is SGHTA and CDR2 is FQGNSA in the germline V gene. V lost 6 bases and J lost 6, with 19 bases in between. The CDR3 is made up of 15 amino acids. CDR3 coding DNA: TGTGCCAGCAGGGTATTAGTACGTGGTTCGGATACGCAGTATTTT. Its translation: CASRVLVRGSDTQYF.

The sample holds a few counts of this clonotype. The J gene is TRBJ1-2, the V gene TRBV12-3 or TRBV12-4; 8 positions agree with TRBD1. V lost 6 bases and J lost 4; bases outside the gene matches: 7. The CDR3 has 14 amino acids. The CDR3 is CASRPQGAIYGYTF. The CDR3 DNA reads TGTGCCAGCAGACCGCAGGGGGCGATCTATGGCTACACCTTC.

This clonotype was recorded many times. This CDR3 is CASSFGDQRRQYV. The CDR3 DNA sequence: TGTGCCAGCAGTTTTGGGGACCAGAGGCGGCAGTACGTC. The chain carries TRBV12-3 or TRBV12-4 and TRBJ2-7; D possibly uses TRBD1 or TRBD2 (5 bases each). This CDR3 is 13 amino acids long. The V gene lost 3 bases and the J gene lost 9 bases, with 15 bases spanning the gap.

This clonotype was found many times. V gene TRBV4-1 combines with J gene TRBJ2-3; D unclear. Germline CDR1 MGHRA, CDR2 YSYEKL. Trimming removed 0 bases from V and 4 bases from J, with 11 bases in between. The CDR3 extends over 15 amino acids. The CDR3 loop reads CASSQDPLAPDTQYF. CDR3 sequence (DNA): TGCGCCAGCAGCCAAGATCCACTGGCCCCAGATACGCAGTATTTT.

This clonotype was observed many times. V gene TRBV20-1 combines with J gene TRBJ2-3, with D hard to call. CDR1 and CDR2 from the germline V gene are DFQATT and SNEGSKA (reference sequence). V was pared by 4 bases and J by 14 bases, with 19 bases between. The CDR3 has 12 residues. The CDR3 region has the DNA TGCAGTGCTAACTCCGGGCCCACTATAGTGTATTTT. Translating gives CSANSGPTIVYF.

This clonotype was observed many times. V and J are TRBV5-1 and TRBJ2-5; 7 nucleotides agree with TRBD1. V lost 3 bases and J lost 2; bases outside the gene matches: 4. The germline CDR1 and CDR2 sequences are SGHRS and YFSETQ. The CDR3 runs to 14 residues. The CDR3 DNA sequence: TGCGCCAGCAGCTCAGGGGGTCGACAAGAGACCCAGTACTTC. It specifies CASSSGGRQETQYF.

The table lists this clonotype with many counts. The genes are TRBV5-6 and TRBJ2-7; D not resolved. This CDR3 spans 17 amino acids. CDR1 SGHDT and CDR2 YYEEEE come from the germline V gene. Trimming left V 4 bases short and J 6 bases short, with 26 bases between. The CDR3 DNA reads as TGTGCCAGCAGCGCAAGGCCGGACGGCTACTCCCTAGGCGAGCAGTACTTC. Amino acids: CASSARPDGYSLGEQYF. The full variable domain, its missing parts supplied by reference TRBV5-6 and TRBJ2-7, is DAGVTQSPTHLIKTRGQQVTLRCSPKSGHDTVSWYQQALGQGPQFIFQYYEEEERQRGNFPDRFSGHQFPNYSSELNVNALLLGDSALYLCASSARPDGYSLGEQYFGPGTRLTVT.

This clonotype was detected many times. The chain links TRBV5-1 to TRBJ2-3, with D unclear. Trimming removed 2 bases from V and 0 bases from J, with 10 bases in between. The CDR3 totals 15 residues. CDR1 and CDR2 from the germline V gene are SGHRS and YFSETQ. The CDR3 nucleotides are TGCGCCAGCAGCTTTAGAAGATCTAGCACAGATACGCAGTATTTT. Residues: CASSFRRSSTDTQYF.

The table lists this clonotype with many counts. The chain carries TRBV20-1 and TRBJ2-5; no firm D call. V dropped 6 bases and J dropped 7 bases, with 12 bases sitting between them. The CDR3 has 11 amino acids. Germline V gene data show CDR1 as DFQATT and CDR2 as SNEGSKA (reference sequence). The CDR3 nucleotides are TGCAGTGCCTCTCATTCCTTGACCCAGTACTTC. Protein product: CSASHSLTQYF.